The 8 T cell receptor beta chains in this list originate from one sample, sequenced in a study of cytomegalovirus exposure and HLA in healthy donors. The primer mix had 60 Vbeta and 13 Jbeta primers. Sequencing used immunoSEQ multiplex PCR; TCRdb keeps in-frame clones, though not all of them. The listing contains under 100,000 clones. Input material: PBMCs. All receptors derive from a man aged 30 to 45 in good health and CMV-seronegative.

The chain employs TRBV6-5 and TRBJ2-2; 7 bases agree with TRBD1. V shed 7 bases, J shed 7 bases, and the junction held 6 bases outside the gene matches. CDR3 length equals 13 residues. Germline V CDR1 and CDR2: MNHEY, SVGAGI. CDR3 bases: TGTGCCAGCATAGACAGGGTCGGCGGGGAGCTGTTTTTT. It codes for CASIDRVGGELFF.

This chain uses TRBV29-1 with TRBJ2-1; perhaps TRBD1 as D (6 bases). The germline V and J ends were trimmed by 2 bases and 0 bases, with 14 bases remaining between them. Germline V lookup: CDR1 SQVTM, CDR2 ANQGSEA. CDR3 length: 16 residues. In DNA, the CDR3 is TGCAGCGTTGAATATCTGGACAGCCTCTCCTACAATGAGCAGTTCTTC. Translation: CSVEYLDSLSYNEQFF.

The genes are TRBV29-1 and TRBJ1-2; tentatively, D is TRBD1 (5 bases). V was trimmed by 7 bases and J by 0 bases, leaving 12 bases between them. This CDR3 contains 13 residues. Germline values: CDR1 SQVTM, CDR2 ANQGSEA. CDR3: CSGGDQANYGYTF. The CDR3 DNA is TGCAGCGGGGGGGACCAAGCTAACTATGGCTACACCTTC.

This chain joins TRBV4-1 and TRBJ2-7; D perhaps matches TRBD1 (6 bases). V was shortened by 4 bases and J by 0 bases, with 13 bases between the two germline ends. Germline CDR1 MGHRA, CDR2 YSYEKL. This CDR3 region has 15 residues. The CDR3 reads CASSLADRPSYEQYF. The DNA for the CDR3 is TGCGCCAGCAGCCTCGCCGACAGGCCCTCCTACGAGCAGTACTTC.

The gene calls are TRBV7-2 and TRBJ1-2; D is possibly TRBD1 (5 bases). Germline CDR1 reads SGHTA; CDR2 reads FQGNSA. The CDR3 has 15 amino acids. Between the trimmed V and J ends, which lost 1 base and 4 bases, there was a span of 13 bases. For the CDR3, the DNA is TGTGCCAGCAGCTTAGTCCAGGGTGGGGCCTATGGCTACACCTTC. Translating it yields CASSLVQGGAYGYTF.

The chain uses TRBV6-4 and TRBJ1-2; D not resolved. The CDR3 runs 17 residues. CDR1 MRHNA and CDR2 SNTAGT come from the germline V gene. The V end was cut by 1 base, the J end by 3 bases, with 18 bases between. Here the CDR3 reads CASSDLETPAWDYGYTF. The CDR3 nucleotides are TGTGCCAGCAGTGACTTGGAGACTCCAGCCTGGGACTATGGCTACACCTTC.

The chain has TRBV7-9 and TRBJ1-6; D gene unclear. Germline CDR1 is SEHNR and CDR2 is FQNEAQ (reference sequence). There are 13 residues in the CDR3. V lost 2 bases to trimming and J lost 8 bases, with 7 bases between them. The CDR3 sequence: CASSLYGYSPLHF. CDR3 coding DNA: TGTGCCAGCAGCTTATACGGTTATTCACCCCTCCACTTT. The full variable domain, in which reference TRBV7-9 and TRBJ1-6 provide the parts outside the CDR3, is DTGVSQNPRHKITKRGQNVTFRCDPISEHNRLYWYRQTLGQGPEFLTYFQNEAQLEKSRLLSDRFSAERPKGSFSTLEIQRTEQGDSAMYLCASSLYGYSPLHFGNGTRLTVT.

The chain uses TRBV2 and TRBJ2-3; D not resolved. V was cut by 6 bases and J by 2 bases, with 9 bases left in between. The germline CDR1 and CDR2 sequences are SNHLY and FYNNEI. The CDR3 has 13 residues. The CDR3: CASRESFTDTQYF. In nucleotides, the CDR3 is TGTGCCAGCAGGGAATCTTTCACAGATACGCAGTATTTT. The entire variable domain, with the rest obtained from reference TRBV2 and TRBJ2-3, is as follows: EPEVTQTPSHQVTQMGQEVILRCVPISNHLYFYWYRQILGQKVEFLVSFYNNEISEKSEIFDDQFSVERPDGSNFTLKIRSTKLEDSAMYFCASRESFTDTQYFGPGTRLTVL.